This T cell receptor (beta chain) was profiled in a study of cytomegalovirus exposure and HLA in healthy donors. Findings and caveats of the study: It emerged from a later analysis that several of the most significant clusters appeared to be linked to common viral pathogens. What TCR beta sequences reportedly achieved was accurate prediction of HLA-A and HLA-B alleles in most subjects.

As to this clone: The antigen remains unidentified.

PCR used 60 Vbeta primers and 13 Jbeta primers. Clones were sequenced by immunoSEQ multiplex PCR, and TCRdb holds only the in-frame ones, with some missing. There are some 78,000 clones in the sample; nearly 80% occur only once, and around a quarter lies in the top ten. Sequencing was performed on PBMCs. The TCR originated in a woman in her forties or fifties in good health and CMV-seropositive.

The CDR3 spells CTSSHLAGAPEQYV. The CDR3 nucleotides read TGCACCAGCAGCCATCTAGCGGGAGCTCCCGAGCAGTACGTC. The chain uses TRBV1 and TRBJ2-7; the DNA was not compared with TRBD2, the D call given in the table. TRBV1 is a pseudogene. CDR3 size: 14 residues.